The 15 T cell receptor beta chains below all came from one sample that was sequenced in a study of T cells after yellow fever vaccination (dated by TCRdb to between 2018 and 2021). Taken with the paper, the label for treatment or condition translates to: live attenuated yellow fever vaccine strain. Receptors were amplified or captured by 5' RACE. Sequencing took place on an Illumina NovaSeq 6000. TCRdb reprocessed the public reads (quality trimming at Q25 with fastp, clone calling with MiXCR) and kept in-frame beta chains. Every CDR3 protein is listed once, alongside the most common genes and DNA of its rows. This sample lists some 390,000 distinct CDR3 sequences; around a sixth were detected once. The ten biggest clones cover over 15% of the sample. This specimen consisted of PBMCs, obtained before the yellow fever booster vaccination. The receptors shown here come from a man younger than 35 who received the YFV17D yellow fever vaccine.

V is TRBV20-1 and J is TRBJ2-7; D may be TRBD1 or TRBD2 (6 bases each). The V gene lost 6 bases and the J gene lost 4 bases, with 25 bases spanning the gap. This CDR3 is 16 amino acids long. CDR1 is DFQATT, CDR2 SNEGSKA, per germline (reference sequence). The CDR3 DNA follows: TGCAGTGCCCAGGCGGCTCGGGGGCGGGGAAGATACGAGCAGTACTTC. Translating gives CSAQAARGRGRYEQYF.

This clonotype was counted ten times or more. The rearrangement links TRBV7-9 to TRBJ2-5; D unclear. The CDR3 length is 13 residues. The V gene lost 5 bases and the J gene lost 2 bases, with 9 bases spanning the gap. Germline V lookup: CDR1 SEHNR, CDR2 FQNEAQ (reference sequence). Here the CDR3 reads CASSPIEQETQYF. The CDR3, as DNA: TGTGCCAGCAGCCCAATTGAACAAGAGACCCAGTACTTC.

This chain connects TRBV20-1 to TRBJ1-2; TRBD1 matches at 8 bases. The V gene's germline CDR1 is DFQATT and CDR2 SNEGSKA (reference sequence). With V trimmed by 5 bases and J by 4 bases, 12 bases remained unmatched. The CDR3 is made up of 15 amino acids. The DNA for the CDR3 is TGCAGTGCTCCAGGGACAGGAGGAACCTTCTATGGCTACACCTTC. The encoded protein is CSAPGTGGTFYGYTF.

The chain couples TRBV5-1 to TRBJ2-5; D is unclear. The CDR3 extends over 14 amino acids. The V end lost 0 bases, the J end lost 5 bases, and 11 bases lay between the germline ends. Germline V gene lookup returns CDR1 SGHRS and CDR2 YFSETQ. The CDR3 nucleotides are TGCGCCAGCAGCTTGGAGGGCCAGCTCGAGACCCAGTACTTC. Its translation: CASSLEGQLETQYF.

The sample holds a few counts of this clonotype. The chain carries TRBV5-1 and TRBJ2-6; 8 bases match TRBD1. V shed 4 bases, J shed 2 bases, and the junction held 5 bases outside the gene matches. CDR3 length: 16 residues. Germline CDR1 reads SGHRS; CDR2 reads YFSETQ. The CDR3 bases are TGCGCCAGCAGCACGACAGGGGATGCTGGGGCCAACGTCCTGACTTTC. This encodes CASSTTGDAGANVLTF.

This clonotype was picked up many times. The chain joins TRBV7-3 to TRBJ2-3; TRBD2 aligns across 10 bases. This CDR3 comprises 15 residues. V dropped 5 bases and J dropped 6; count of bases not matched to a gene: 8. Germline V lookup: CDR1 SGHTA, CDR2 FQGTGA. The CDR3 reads CASSLRLAGGDTQYF. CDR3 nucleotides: TGTGCCAGCAGCCTGAGACTAGCGGGTGGTGATACGCAGTATTTT. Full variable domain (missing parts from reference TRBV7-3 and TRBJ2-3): GAGVSQTPSNKVTEKGKYVELRCDPISGHTALYWYRQSLGQGPEFLIYFQGTGAADDSGLPNDRFFAVRPEGSVSTLKIQRTERGDSAVYLCASSLRLAGGDTQYFGPGTRLTVL.

The CDR3, as DNA: TGCAGTGCTAGCAGGGTGGGCACTGAAGCTTTCTTT. Translated, it gives CSASRVGTEAFF. This chain connects TRBV20-1 to TRBJ1-1; D is possibly TRBD1 (5 bases). This CDR3 comprises 12 residues. Germline assignment: CDR1 DFQATT and CDR2 SNEGSKA (reference sequence). V was trimmed by 3 bases and J by 4 bases, leaving 9 bases between them.

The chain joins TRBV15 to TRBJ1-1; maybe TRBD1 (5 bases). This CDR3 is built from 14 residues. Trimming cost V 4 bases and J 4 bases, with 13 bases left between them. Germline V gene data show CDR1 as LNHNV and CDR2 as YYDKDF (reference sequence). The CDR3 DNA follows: TGTGCCACCAGCACCAGGGTTAAGAGCACTGAAGCTTTCTTT. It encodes CATSTRVKSTEAFF.

DNA for the CDR3: TGCGCCAGCAGCTGGGACCGCCAGGGGATACAAGAGACCCAGTACTTC. It codes for CASSWDRQGIQETQYF. This chain joins TRBV5-1 and TRBJ2-5, with D perhaps matching TRBD1 (6 bases). V was cut by 3 bases and J by 2 bases, with 17 bases left in between. The germline V gene has CDR1 SGHRS and CDR2 YFSETQ. This CDR3 region has 16 residues.

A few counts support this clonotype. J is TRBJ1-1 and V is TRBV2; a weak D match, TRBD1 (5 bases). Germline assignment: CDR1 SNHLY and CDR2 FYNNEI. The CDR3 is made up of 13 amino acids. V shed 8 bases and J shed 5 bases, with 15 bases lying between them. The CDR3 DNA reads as TGTGCCAGCCTGGGACCGGGGTTAACTGAAGCTTTCTTT. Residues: CASLGPGLTEAFF.

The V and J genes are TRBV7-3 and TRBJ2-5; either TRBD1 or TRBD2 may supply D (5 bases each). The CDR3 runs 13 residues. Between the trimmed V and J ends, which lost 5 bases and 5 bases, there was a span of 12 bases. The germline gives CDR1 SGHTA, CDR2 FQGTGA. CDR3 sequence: CASSTRWGETQYF. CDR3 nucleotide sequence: TGTGCCAGCAGCACGAGGTGGGGGGAGACCCAGTACTTC.

In DNA, the CDR3 is TGTGCCAGCAGCTTAGTCTCGGATGGCGGTTCACCCCTCCACTTT. Protein sequence: CASSLVSDGGSPLHF. The chain uses TRBV7-6 and TRBJ1-6, with D uncertain. Germline-derived CDR1 and CDR2 are SGHVS and FNYEAQ. The CDR3 is 15 amino acids. The germline V and J ends were trimmed by 1 base and 9 bases, with 13 bases remaining between them.

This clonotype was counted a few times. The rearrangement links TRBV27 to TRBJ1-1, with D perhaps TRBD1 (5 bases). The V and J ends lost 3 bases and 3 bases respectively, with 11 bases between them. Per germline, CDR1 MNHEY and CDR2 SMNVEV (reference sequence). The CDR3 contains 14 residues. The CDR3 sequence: CASSLGGRHTEAFF. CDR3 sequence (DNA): TGTGCCAGCAGTTTGGGGGGACGTCACACTGAAGCTTTCTTT.

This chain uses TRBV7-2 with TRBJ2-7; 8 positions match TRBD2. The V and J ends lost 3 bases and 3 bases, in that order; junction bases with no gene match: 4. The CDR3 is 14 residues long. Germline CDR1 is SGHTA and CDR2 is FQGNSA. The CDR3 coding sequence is TGTGCCAGCAGCTTCACTAGCGGTGACTACGAGCAGTACGTC. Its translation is CASSFTSGDYEQYV.

The CDR3 DNA reads as TGCAGTGCTAGAGATCTGGGGGAGAGCTATGGCTACACCTTC. As protein: CSARDLGESYGYTF. The chain has TRBV20-1 and TRBJ1-2, with D perhaps matching TRBD1 (5 bases). CDR1 and CDR2 (germline): DFQATT, SNEGSKA (reference sequence). The CDR3 loop spans 14 amino acids. V was shortened by 0 bases and J by 4 bases, with 12 bases between the two germline ends.